A selection of T cell receptor beta chains follows, all from one sample in a study of spatial heterogeneity in lung cancer. TCRdb independently ran MiXCR on the 5' RACE reads; one entry per CDR3 protein. The table lists fewer than 30,000 distinct CDR3 sequences, 8.5% to 10% of them singletons. This material consisted of PBMCs, taken at follow-up. These TCRs come from a male donor with early-stage non-small cell lung cancer. Both conserved end residues are part of each CDR3. A D gene is named only where the DNA matches it firmly. Not every row has a clone size; where given, it reads once, few, many or a size class.

V gene	J gene	clone size	D gene	CDR3 DNA	CDR3 protein
TRBV4-3	TRBJ2-7	many	TRBD1	TGCGCCAGCAGCCAAGTACAGGGGGACTACGAGCAGTACTTC	CASSQVQGDYEQYF
TRBV12-3/TRBV12-4	TRBJ2-7	many	-	TGTGCCAGCAGTTTTAGGTTATACGAGCAGTACTTC	CASSFRLYEQYF
TRBV4-3	TRBJ2-7	few	-	TGCGCCAGCAGCCAGGATCCGGGAACCTACGAGCAGTACTTC	CASSQDPGTYEQYF
TRBV7-8	TRBJ1-3	many	-	TGTGCCAGCAGCTTGGAGTTGTCTGGAAACACCATATATTTT	CASSLELSGNTIYF
TRBV11-3	TRBJ2-1	many	-	TGTGCCAGCAGCTTAGGGGACGTAGGCTACAATGAGCAGTTCTTC	CASSLGDVGYNEQFF
TRBV4-1	TRBJ2-7	-	TRBD1	TGCGCCAGCAGCCAAGCGGGGGACAGGCCTACCTACGAGCAGTACTTC	CASSQAGDRPTYEQYF
TRBV5-1	TRBJ2-3	few	-	TGCGCCAGCAGCTTGGCGGGCTTCGTAACAGATACGCAGTATTTT	CASSLAGFVTDTQYF
TRBV28	TRBJ2-1	-	-	TGTGCCAGCAGGAATCCTTGGACGTACAATGAGCAGTTCTTC	CASRNPWTYNEQFF
TRBV11-2	TRBJ2-2	-	-	TGTGCCAGCAGCTTAGGTGAACAGACGAACACCGGGGAGCTGTTTTTT	CASSLGEQTNTGELFF
TRBV3-1	TRBJ2-2	many	-	TGTGCCAGCAAGGACAAATGGGGTCCCGGGGAGCTGTTTTTT	CASKDKWGPGELFF
TRBV7-9	TRBJ1-1	many	-	TGTGCCAGCAGCCCCCGGACAGCTGCAGGAGCTGAAGCTTTCTTT	CASSPRTAAGAEAFF
TRBV5-1	TRBJ2-1	-	TRBD1	TGCGCCAGCAGCCCGGGGACAGGGAATGAGCAGTTCTTC	CASSPGTGNEQFF
TRBV3-1	TRBJ1-6	many	-	TGTGCCAGCAGTCACCATAGACAGAATTCACCCCTCCACTTT	CASSHHRQNSPLHF
TRBV11-2	TRBJ2-3	-	-	TGTGCCAGCAGCTTGGGAGAAAAACTGATCACAGATACGCAGTATTTT	CASSLGEKLITDTQYF
TRBV5-1	TRBJ1-1	many	-	TGCGCCAGCCAAAGCGGGGGACTGAACACTGAAGCTTTCTTT	CASQSGGLNTEAFF
TRBV28	TRBJ2-7	few	-	TGTGCCAGCAGGAGGGAGGAGAGCTCCTACGAGCAGTACTTC	CASRREESSYEQYF
TRBV10-3	TRBJ1-5	many	-	TGTGCCATCAGTGATTTCGGGGATCAGCCCCAGCATTTT	CAISDFGDQPQHF
TRBV4-2	TRBJ2-3	few	-	TGTGCCAGCAGCCAAGACGGTGGGCAGTCCACAGATACGCAGTATTTT	CASSQDGGQSTDTQYF
TRBV4-3	TRBJ1-2	-	TRBD1	TGCGCCAGCAGCCAAGGTTTTACCGGGACAGCTTCTAACTATGGCTACACCTTC	CASSQGFTGTASNYGYTF
TRBV4-3	TRBJ1-6	many	-	TGCGCCAGCAGCCCAGAGAGGGCGGAGAATTCACCCCTCCACTTT	CASSPERAENSPLHF
TRBV5-1	TRBJ2-7	many	-	TGCGCCAGCAGCTTGGGGGAAAGTTACGAGCAGTACTTC	CASSLGESYEQYF
TRBV7-2	TRBJ2-2	-	TRBD2	TGTGCCAGCAGAATACTAGCGGGGTCGACCGGGGAGCTGTTTTTT	CASRILAGSTGELFF
TRBV12-2	TRBJ2-7	-	-	TGTGCAAGTCGCTTAAAGGGCCGGGAGAATCACGAGCAGTACTTC	CASRLKGRENHEQYF
TRBV28	TRBJ2-7	-	-	TGTGCCAGCAGTCCGGACAGCTACGAGCAGTACTTC	CASSPDSYEQYF
TRBV29-1	TRBJ2-1	many	-	TGCAGCGTTGATCCGGGGGTTGGTGAGCAGTTCTTC	CSVDPGVGEQFF
TRBV2	TRBJ1-3	many	-	TGTGCCAGCAGTGAACAGTGGGAGGACACCATATATTTT	CASSEQWEDTIYF
TRBV15	TRBJ2-5	-	TRBD1	TGTGCCACCAGCAGACGGCAGGCAGGGGGAGAGACCCAGTACTTC	CATSRRQAGGETQYF
TRBV19	TRBJ2-5	-	-	TGTGCCAGTAGTGGGGATCACCAAGAGACCCAGTACTTC	CASSGDHQETQYF
TRBV28	TRBJ1-6	many	TRBD1	TGTGCCAGCAGTGCCGGGGACAGGGCAGATTCACCCCTCCACTTT	CASSAGDRADSPLHF
TRBV7-9	TRBJ2-7	many	TRBD2	TGTGCCAGCAGCCCAGCGGGGGTTGGTAACTACGAGCAGTACTTC	CASSPAGVGNYEQYF
TRBV7-2	TRBJ1-5	-	-	TGTGCCAGCAGCTCCTGGCAAGCCTTCAATCAGCCCCAGCATTTT	CASSSWQAFNQPQHF
TRBV6-2/TRBV6-3	TRBJ2-6	few	-	TGTGCCAGCAGTTACATTGTCCCCTCTGGGGCCAACGTCCTGACTTTC	CASSYIVPSGANVLTF
TRBV28	TRBJ1-2	-	-	TGTGCCAGCAGCCAAGGGGTTGGCGGATATGGCTACACCTTC	CASSQGVGGYGYTF
TRBV5-1	TRBJ1-1	-	-	TGCGCCAGCAGCTTGGCGCAGGGAGGAACTGAAGCTTTCTTT	CASSLAQGGTEAFF
TRBV11-1	TRBJ2-5	few	TRBD2	TGTGCCAGCAGCCGAGGACTAGCCGGAGAGACCCAGTACTTC	CASSRGLAGETQYF
TRBV4-1	TRBJ2-2	many	-	TGCGCCAGCAGCCAGGCCGACAGCCCACGCGGGGAGCTGTTTTTT	CASSQADSPRGELFF
TRBV11-2	TRBJ2-5	many	-	TGTGCCAGCACCCCGAGATACGGAGAGACCCAGTACTTC	CASTPRYGETQYF
TRBV10-1	TRBJ2-1	many	-	TGCGCCAGCAGCCAACAGGGACTGACCTCCTACAATGAGCAGTTCTTC	CASSQQGLTSYNEQFF
TRBV20-1	TRBJ2-7	many	-	TGCAGTGTGCCCAGGGTCAAGAATTCGGCCTCCTACGAGCAGTACTTC	CSVPRVKNSASYEQYF
TRBV7-2	TRBJ2-1	many	-	TGTGCCAGCAGCTCCTGGAATGAGCAGTTCTTC	CASSSWNEQFF
TRBV18	TRBJ1-5	few	-	TGTGCCAGCTCAACCCAAATCGGGGGGTTAAATAGCAATCAGCCCCAGCATTTT	CASSTQIGGLNSNQPQHF
TRBV27	TRBJ1-6	many	-	TGTGCCAGCAGTTTTGAGGGAAGGGGTCTGGGTTCACCCCTCCACTTT	CASSFEGRGLGSPLHF
TRBV15	TRBJ2-7	-	-	TGTGCCACCAGCAGAGAACCGGGAAGAGGCTACGAGCAGTACTTC	CATSREPGRGYEQYF
TRBV18	TRBJ2-5	few	-	TGTGCCAGCTCACCACCGGACCGGGGAGAGACCCAGTACTTC	CASSPPDRGETQYF
TRBV6-2/TRBV6-3	TRBJ1-5	-	-	TGTGCCAGCAGCAACGTCCCCAGGGGATATAGCAATCAGCCCCAGCATTTT	CASSNVPRGYSNQPQHF
TRBV28	TRBJ1-1	many	-	TGTGCCAGCAGTGGGGAGAGGACGCCGGCGAACACTGAAGCTTTCTTT	CASSGERTPANTEAFF
TRBV28	TRBJ1-4	many	-	TGTGCCAGCTGGTCAACTAATGAAAAACTGTTTTTT	CASWSTNEKLFF
TRBV28	TRBJ1-2	few	-	TGTGCCAGCAGTCCACCTGCCTTGAGGGGTGGCTACACCTTC	CASSPPALRGGYTF
TRBV29-1	TRBJ2-2	many	-	TGCAGCGTTGACCGGGACGGCAACACCGGGGAGCTGTTTTTT	CSVDRDGNTGELFF
TRBV29-1	TRBJ1-2	-	-	TGCAGCGTTGGACCGAGCCGTGGCTACACCTTC	CSVGPSRGYTF
TRBV29-1	TRBJ1-1	many	TRBD1	TGCAGCGTTGAAGTGGGACAGAAAGCTTTCTTT	CSVEVGQKAFF
TRBV20-1	TRBJ1-1	many	-	TGCAGTGCTAGAGAGGAAGGGGGAAGCACTGAAGCTTTCTTT	CSAREEGGSTEAFF
TRBV14	TRBJ2-1	-	-	TGTGCCAGCAGCCAAGAGGGTAGGGGAGTGGAACAGACGAATGAGCAGTTCTTC	CASSQEGRGVEQTNEQFF
TRBV4-2	TRBJ1-4	many	TRBD1	TGTGCCAGCAGCAAGGGGACAGGGTCGGGTGAAAAACTGTTTTTT	CASSKGTGSGEKLFF
TRBV27	TRBJ2-1	many	-	TGTGCCAGCACCTCCTCCAGGGGAGGGGAGCAGTTCTTC	CASTSSRGGEQFF
TRBV29-1	TRBJ1-1	few	TRBD1	TGCAGCGTTTGGGACAGGGAGACTGAAGCTTTCTTT	CSVWDRETEAFF
TRBV4-3	TRBJ2-7	-	-	TGCGCCAGCGGGCAGGGGATCTCCTACGAGCAGTACTTC	CASGQGISYEQYF
TRBV4-2	TRBJ1-5	-	-	TGTGCCAGCAGCCGCGGCAGGACCTCAGGACGGCCCCAGCATTTT	CASSRGRTSGRPQHF
TRBV5-4	TRBJ2-3	-	-	TGTGCCAGCAGCCCGACAGCATCGGAATCGAATACGCAGTATTTT	CASSPTASESNTQYF